Included here is one T cell receptor (beta chain) sequence, with context. The data derive from a study of T-cell memory formation after mild COVID-19. CDR1 is DFQATT and CDR2 is SNEGSKA in the germline V gene (reference sequence). The CDR3 runs 11 residues. Trimming cost V 3 bases and J 4 bases, with 7 bases left between them. TCRdb re-called the 5' RACE reads with MiXCR, one entry per CDR3 protein. The data hold 550,000 to 700,000 distinct CDR3 sequences, with roughly 17% observed a single time. Material for sequencing was PBMCs or a T cell subset sorted from them (not recorded which). This clonotype was sampled from an adult woman who had mild COVID-19 (a few samples of this study predate the infection). Cell type and time point are not known. V usage is TRBV20-1 and J usage is TRBJ2-7; maybe TRBD1 (6 bases). The CDR3: CSASDRYEQYF. The CDR3 coding sequence is TGCAGTGCTAGTGACAGGTACGAGCAGTACTTC.